These 14 T cell receptor beta chains were sequenced from one sample in a study of cytomegalovirus exposure and HLA in healthy donors. The table came from immunoSEQ multiplex PCR; TCRdb's copy has only in-frame clones and leaves some out. Of hundreds of thousands of clones in the sample, roughly 88% were seen once. Source material: PBMCs. The receptors originated from a young woman in good health and CMV-seronegative.

The rearrangement uses TRBV2 and TRBJ1-5; D is unclear. Germline CDR1 SNHLY, CDR2 FYNNEI. The V gene lost 6 bases and the J gene lost 3 bases, with 9 bases spanning the gap. This CDR3 has 13 amino acids. Written as DNA, the CDR3 is TGTGCCAGCAGATTACTATCCAATCAGCCCCAGCATTTT. Protein sequence: CASRLLSNQPQHF.

Only a few counts were recorded for this clone. The genes are TRBV30 and TRBJ1-1, with D unclear. V lost 6 bases, J lost 4 bases, and 6 bases lay in between. This CDR3 contains 10 residues. The V gene's germline CDR1 is GTSNPN and CDR2 SVGIG (reference sequence). DNA for the CDR3: TGTGCCTGCCTACTCACTGAAGCTTTCTTT. This codes for CACLLTEAFF.

This clone was detected once. The chain carries TRBV25-1 and TRBJ2-1; 12 bases align to TRBD1. With V trimmed by 6 bases and J by 5 bases, 5 bases remained unmatched. Per germline, CDR1 MGHDK and CDR2 SYGVNS. The CDR3 loop spans 15 amino acids. Written as DNA, the CDR3 is TGTGCCAGCAGCTCCGGGACAGGGGGCCACAATGAGCAGTTCTTC. It encodes CASSSGTGGHNEQFF.

The sample holds one count of this clone. The J gene is TRBJ2-7, the V gene TRBV28, with a possible D match to TRBD2 (5 bases). Germline CDR1 reads MDHEN; CDR2 reads SYDVKM. The CDR3 extends over 15 amino acids. V lost 5 bases and J lost 5, with 19 bases in between. CDR3 nucleotides: TGTGCCAGCAGTCCCCATCGGGGTTTTATACACGAGCAGTACTTC. Its translation: CASSPHRGFIHEQYF.

This clone showed up just a few times. The chain links TRBV9 to TRBJ2-1; maybe TRBD2 (6 bases). V was cut by 5 bases and J by 0 bases, with 12 bases left in between. CDR3 length equals 15 residues. The germline CDR1 and CDR2 sequences are SGDLS and YYNGEE. The DNA for the CDR3 is TGTGCCAGCAGTTGGGGGGAAGGCTCCTACAATGAGCAGTTCTTC. Residues: CASSWGEGSYNEQFF.

The chain employs TRBV27 and TRBJ2-1; 9 nucleotides align to TRBD2. This CDR3 has 14 amino acids. Trimming at V came to 3 bases and at J to 9 bases, leaving 6 bases not matched to a gene. The germline CDR1 and CDR2 sequences are MNHEY and SMNVEV (reference sequence). This CDR3 is CASSFGGGAREQFF. The CDR3 DNA reads TGTGCCAGCAGTTTTGGCGGGGGGGCGCGTGAGCAGTTCTTC.

With respect to this clone: The same CDR3 can be traced to other DNA sequences in this sample. This chain uses TRBV18 with TRBJ1-4; 9 nucleotides align to TRBD1. V lost 3 bases and J lost 7; bases outside the gene matches: 3. The CDR3 is 14 amino acids. Germline CDR1 KGHSH, CDR2 LQKENI. The CDR3 sequence: CASSPGQGSEKLFF. CDR3 DNA: TGTGCCAGCTCACCGGGACAGGGTAGTGAAAAACTGTTTTTT.

This clone was detected a few times. V is TRBV2 and J is TRBJ1-2; 8 positions agree with TRBD1. CDR1 SNHLY and CDR2 FYNNEI come from the germline V gene. The CDR3 is made up of 14 amino acids. V dropped 4 bases and J dropped 7; count of bases not matched to a gene: 8. The CDR3 sequence: CASSGGQGAAGYTF. In DNA form, the CDR3 reads TGTGCCAGCAGTGGAGGGCAGGGGGCGGCTGGCTACACCTTC.

Written as DNA, the CDR3 is TGTGCCAGCAGCTCTTCGGAGACCCAGTACTTC. This sequence encodes CASSSSETQYF. The chain carries TRBV9 and TRBJ2-5, with unresolved D. This CDR3 is built from 11 residues. Trimming shortened V by 4 bases and J by 5 bases, and 6 bases separated the two germline ends. Germline lookup yields CDR1 SGDLS and CDR2 YYNGEE.

This clone has only a few counts. V and J are TRBV5-4 and TRBJ2-2; D is ambiguous. CDR1 is SGHNT and CDR2 is YYREEE in the germline V gene (reference sequence). V shed 5 bases and J shed 6 bases, with 8 bases lying between them. CDR3 length: 12 residues. The DNA of the CDR3 is TGTGCCAGCAGTAGCAGTTCCGGGGAGCTGTTTTTT. Translation gives CASSSSSGELFF.

The gene calls are TRBV2 and TRBJ1-5, with D unresolved. Germline V gene lookup returns CDR1 SNHLY and CDR2 FYNNEI. This CDR3 contains 17 residues. V lost 7 bases, J lost 1 base, and 20 bases lay in between. The CDR3 loop reads CASTESRGSRSNQPQHF. The CDR3 DNA reads as TGTGCCAGCACAGAAAGTCGGGGTTCTAGAAGCAATCAGCCCCAGCATTTT.

This clone was recorded once. This sequence joins TRBV9 and TRBJ2-1, with TRBD2 matching over 9 bases. The V gene end was trimmed by 0 bases and the J gene end by 3 bases; junction bases not matched to a gene: 4. There are 16 residues in the CDR3. Looked up from germline, CDR1 is SGDLS and CDR2 is YYNGEE. The CDR3 here is CASSVGLAEGYNEQFF. CDR3 nucleotide sequence: TGTGCCAGCAGCGTAGGACTAGCGGAGGGCTACAATGAGCAGTTCTTC.

The chain carries TRBV9 and TRBJ2-1; D is undetermined. Trimming cost V 3 bases and J 8 bases, with 9 bases left between them. The CDR3 consists of 12 residues. Germline CDR1 reads SGDLS; CDR2 reads YYNGEE. CDR3 sequence: CASSAIEHEQFF. The CDR3 nucleotides read TGTGCCAGCAGCGCCATTGAGCATGAGCAGTTCTTC.

The J gene is TRBJ2-1, the V gene TRBV27; D is ambiguous. The CDR3 loop spans 14 amino acids. Germline V lookup: CDR1 MNHEY, CDR2 SMNVEV (reference sequence). The V gene lost 6 bases and the J gene lost 2 bases, with 11 bases spanning the gap. CDR3 in amino acids: CASSPSLAYNEQFF. For the CDR3, the DNA is TGTGCCAGCAGCCCCAGTTTGGCCTACAATGAGCAGTTCTTC.